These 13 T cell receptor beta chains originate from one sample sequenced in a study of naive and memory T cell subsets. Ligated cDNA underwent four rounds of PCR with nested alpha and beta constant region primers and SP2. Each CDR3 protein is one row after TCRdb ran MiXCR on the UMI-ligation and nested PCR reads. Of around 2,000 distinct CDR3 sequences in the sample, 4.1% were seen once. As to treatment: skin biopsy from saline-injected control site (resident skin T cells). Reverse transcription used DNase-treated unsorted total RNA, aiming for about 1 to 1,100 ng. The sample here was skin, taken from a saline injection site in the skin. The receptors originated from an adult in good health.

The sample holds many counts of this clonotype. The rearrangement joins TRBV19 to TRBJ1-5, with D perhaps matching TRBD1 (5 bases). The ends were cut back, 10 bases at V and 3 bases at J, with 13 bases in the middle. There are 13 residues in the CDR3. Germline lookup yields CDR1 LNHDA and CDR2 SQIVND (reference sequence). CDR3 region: CATQGDSNQPQHF. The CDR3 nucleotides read TGTGCCACCCAAGGGGATTCCAATCAGCCCCAGCATTTT. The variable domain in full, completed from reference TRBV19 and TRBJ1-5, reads DGGITQSPKYLFRKEGQNVTLSCEQNLNHDAMYWYRQDPGQGLRLIYYSQIVNDFQKGDIAEGYSVSREKKESFPLTVTSAQKNPTAFYLCATQGDSNQPQHFGDGTRLSIL.

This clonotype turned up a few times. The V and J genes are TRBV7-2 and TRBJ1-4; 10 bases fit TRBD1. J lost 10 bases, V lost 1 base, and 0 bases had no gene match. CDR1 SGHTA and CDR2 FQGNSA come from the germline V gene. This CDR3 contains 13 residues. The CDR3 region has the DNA TGTGCCAGCAGCTTAGGGACAGGGGGAAAACTGTTTTTT. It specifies CASSLGTGGKLFF.

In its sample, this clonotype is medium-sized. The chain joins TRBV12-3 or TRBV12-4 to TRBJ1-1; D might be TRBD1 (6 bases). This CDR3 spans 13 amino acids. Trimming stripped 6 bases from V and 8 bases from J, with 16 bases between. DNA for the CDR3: TGTGCCAGCAGGTTCTGGAACAGGGAAGAAGCTTTCTTT. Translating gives CASRFWNREEAFF.

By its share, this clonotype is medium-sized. The CDR3 DNA sequence: TGTGCCAGCTCACTTGGGACCGAGCCATTCGAGCAGTACTTC. Translated: CASSLGTEPFEQYF. This sequence joins TRBV18 and TRBJ2-7; D is tentatively TRBD1 or TRBD2 (5 bases each). Germline V gives CDR1 KGHSH, CDR2 LQKENI. V lost 4 bases and J 6 bases, leaving 16 bases between the germline ends. This CDR3 has 14 amino acids.

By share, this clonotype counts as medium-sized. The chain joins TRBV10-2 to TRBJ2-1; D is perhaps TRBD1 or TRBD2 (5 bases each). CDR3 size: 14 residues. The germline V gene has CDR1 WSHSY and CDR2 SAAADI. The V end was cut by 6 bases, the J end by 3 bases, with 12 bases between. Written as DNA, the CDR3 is TGCGCCAGCAGCGGGACGGCAGACTACAATGAGCAGTTCTTC. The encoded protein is CASSGTADYNEQFF.

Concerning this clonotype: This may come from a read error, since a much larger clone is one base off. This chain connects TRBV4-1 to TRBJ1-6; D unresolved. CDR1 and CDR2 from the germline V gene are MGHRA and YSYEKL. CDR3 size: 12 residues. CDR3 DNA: TGCGCCAGCAGCCAAGGCCTCTCACCCCTCAACTTT. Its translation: CASSQGLSPLNF.

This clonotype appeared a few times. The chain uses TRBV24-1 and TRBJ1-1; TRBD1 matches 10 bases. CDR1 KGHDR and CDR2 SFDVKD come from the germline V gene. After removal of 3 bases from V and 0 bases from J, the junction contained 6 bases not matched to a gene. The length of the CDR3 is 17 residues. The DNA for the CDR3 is TGTGCCACCAGTGATGTCCGGGACAGGGGTTTGAACACTGAAGCTTTCTTT. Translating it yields CATSDVRDRGLNTEAFF.

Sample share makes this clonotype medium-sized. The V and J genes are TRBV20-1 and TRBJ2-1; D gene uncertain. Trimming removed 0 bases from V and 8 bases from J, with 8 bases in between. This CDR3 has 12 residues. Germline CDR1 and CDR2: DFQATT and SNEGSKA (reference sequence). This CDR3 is CSARDSDHEQFF. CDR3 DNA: TGCAGTGCTAGAGATTCGGATCATGAGCAGTTCTTC.

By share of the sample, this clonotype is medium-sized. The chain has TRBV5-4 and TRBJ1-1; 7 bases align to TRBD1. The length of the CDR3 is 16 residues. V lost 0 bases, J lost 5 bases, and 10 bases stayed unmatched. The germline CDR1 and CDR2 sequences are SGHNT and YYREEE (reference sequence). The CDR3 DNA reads TGTGCCAGCAGCTTGGGGGGCGCAGGGGGGTTAACTGAAGCTTTCTTT. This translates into CASSLGGAGGLTEAFF. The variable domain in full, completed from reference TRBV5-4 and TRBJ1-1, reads ETGVTQSPTHLIKTRGQQVTLRCSSQSGHNTVSWYQQALGQGPQFIFQYYREEENGRGNFPPRFSGLQFPNYSSELNVNALELDDSALYLCASSLGGAGGLTEAFFGQGTRLTVV.

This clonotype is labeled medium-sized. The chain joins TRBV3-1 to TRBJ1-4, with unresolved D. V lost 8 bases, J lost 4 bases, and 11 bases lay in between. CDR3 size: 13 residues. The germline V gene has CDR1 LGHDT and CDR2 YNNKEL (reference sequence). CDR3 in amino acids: CASADTFNEKLFF. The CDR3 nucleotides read TGTGCCAGCGCAGACACATTTAATGAAAAACTGTTTTTT.

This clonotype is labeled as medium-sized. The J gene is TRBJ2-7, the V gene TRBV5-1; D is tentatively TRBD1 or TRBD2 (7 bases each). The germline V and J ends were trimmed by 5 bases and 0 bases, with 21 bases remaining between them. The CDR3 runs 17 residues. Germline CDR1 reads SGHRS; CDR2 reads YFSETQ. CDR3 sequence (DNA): TGCGCCAGCAGTTGGGCTAGCGGACAGGCCCTCTCCTACGAGCAGTACTTC. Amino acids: CASSWASGQALSYEQYF.

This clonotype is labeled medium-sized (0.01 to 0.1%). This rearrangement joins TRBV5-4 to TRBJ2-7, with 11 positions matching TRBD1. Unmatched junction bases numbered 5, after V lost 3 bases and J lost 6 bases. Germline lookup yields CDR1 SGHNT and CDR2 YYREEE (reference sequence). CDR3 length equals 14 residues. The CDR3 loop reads CASSYSGTGGEQYF. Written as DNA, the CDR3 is TGTGCCAGCAGCTACTCCGGGACAGGGGGCGAGCAGTACTTC. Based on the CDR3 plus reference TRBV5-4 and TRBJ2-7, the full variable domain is ETGVTQSPTHLIKTRGQQVTLRCSSQSGHNTVSWYQQALGQGPQFIFQYYREEENGRGNFPPRFSGLQFPNYSSELNVNALELDDSALYLCASSYSGTGGEQYFGPGTRLTVT.

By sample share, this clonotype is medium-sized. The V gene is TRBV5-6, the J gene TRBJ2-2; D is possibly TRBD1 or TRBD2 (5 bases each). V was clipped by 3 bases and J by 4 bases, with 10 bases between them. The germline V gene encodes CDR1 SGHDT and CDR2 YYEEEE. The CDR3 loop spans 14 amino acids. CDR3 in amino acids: CASSYLGGTGELFF. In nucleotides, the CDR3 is TGTGCCAGCAGCTACCTTGGGGGCACCGGGGAGCTGTTTTTT.